Below are 20 T cell receptor beta chains sequenced from a single sample in a study of cytomegalovirus exposure and HLA in healthy donors. With 60 Vbeta and 13 Jbeta primers, the PCR was carried out. The repertoire was sequenced with immunoSEQ multiplex PCR; TCRdb's copy has only in-frame clones and lacks some. The profile shows 130,000 to 150,000 clones, 78% of them singletons. The sequencing input was PBMCs. Receptors were obtained from a man between 35 and 55 years old in good health and CMV-seropositive.

CDR3 protein: CASSPLAGGPHEQYF. CDR3 coding DNA: TGTGCCAGCAGCCCATTAGCGGGAGGGCCCCACGAGCAGTACTTC. V and J are TRBV6-1 and TRBJ2-7; the match to TRBD2 covers 11 bases. The CDR3 extends over 15 amino acids. The germline gives CDR1 MNHNS, CDR2 SASEGT. After removal of 6 bases from V and 5 bases from J, the junction contained 9 bases not matched to a gene.

The chain links TRBV9 to TRBJ2-3, with D unclear. V lost 0 bases and J 0 bases, leaving 5 bases between the germline ends. The CDR3 has 14 residues. Germline V CDR1 and CDR2: SGDLS, YYNGEE. CDR3 in amino acids: CASSVDSSTDTQYF. The DNA of the CDR3 is TGTGCCAGCAGCGTAGATAGTAGCACAGATACGCAGTATTTT.

Here the CDR3 reads CASSQITCSYNEQFF. For the CDR3, the DNA is TGCGCCAGCAGCCAAATAACTTGCTCCTACAATGAGCAGTTCTTC. The chain joins TRBV5-1 to TRBJ2-1; D is unresolved. This CDR3 region has 15 residues. Trimming took 4 bases from V and 0 from J, leaving 11 bases between them. Germline V gene lookup returns CDR1 SGHRS and CDR2 YFSETQ.

This chain joins TRBV2 and TRBJ1-5; D might be TRBD1 (6 bases). Trimming shortened V by 10 bases and J by 6 bases, and 19 bases separated the two germline ends. The germline gives CDR1 SNHLY, CDR2 FYNNEI. The CDR3 length is 14 residues. This CDR3 is CATTGTLGGQPQHF. The DNA for the CDR3 is TGTGCCACCACCGGGACCCTAGGGGGTCAGCCCCAGCATTTT.

This clone showed up just once. V is TRBV2 and J is TRBJ1-2; 9 bases are a match to TRBD1. Trimming at V came to 2 bases and at J to 7 bases, leaving 11 bases not matched to a gene. Germline CDR1 is SNHLY and CDR2 is FYNNEI. CDR3 length: 16 amino acids. The CDR3 region has the DNA TGTGCCAGCAGTGAATTTAACAGGGGGCCAGGGGCTGGCTACACCTTC. Amino acid sequence: CASSEFNRGPGAGYTF.

This rearrangement joins TRBV6-5 to TRBJ2-7; D not certain. V was trimmed by 5 bases and J by 2 bases, leaving 10 bases between them. CDR3 length equals 13 residues. Germline V gives CDR1 MNHEY, CDR2 SVGAGI. The CDR3 sequence: CASSDLAPYEQYF. The CDR3 bases are TGTGCCAGCAGTGATCTGGCCCCCTACGAGCAGTACTTC.

This chain uses TRBV11-3 with TRBJ2-2, with D unclear. Germline assignment: CDR1 SGHNT and CDR2 YENEEA. Trimming stripped 5 bases from V and 7 bases from J, with 11 bases between. The CDR3 extends over 13 amino acids. CDR3 residues: CASSPRLSGELFF. The CDR3 region has the DNA TGTGCCAGCAGCCCCAGGTTGAGCGGGGAGCTGTTTTTT. The whole variable domain, filled in from reference TRBV11-3 and TRBJ2-2, reads EAGVVQSPRYKIIEKKQPVAFWCNPISGHNTLYWYLQNLGQGPELLIRYENEEAVDDSQLPKDRFSAERLKGVDSTLKIQPAELGDSAVYLCASSPRLSGELFFGEGSRLTVL.

The chain carries TRBV6-5 and TRBJ1-3; D not resolved. The CDR3 covers 14 residues. The V gene lost 7 bases and the J gene lost 0 bases, with 10 bases spanning the gap. CDR1 MNHEY and CDR2 SVGAGI come from the germline V gene. For the CDR3, the DNA is TGTGCCAGCAAGCGGGAACGCTCTGGAAACACCATATATTTT. This gives the protein CASKRERSGNTIYF.

This clone was seen a handful of times. In DNA, the CDR3 is TGCGCCAGCAGGGGTCTAGGGGACTCGCGGGACACCGGGGAGCTGTTTTTT. The encoded protein is CASRGLGDSRDTGELFF. This rearrangement joins TRBV10-2 to TRBJ2-2; the D gene is possibly TRBD2 (6 bases). The CDR3 is made up of 17 amino acids. V lost 6 bases and J lost 3, with 20 bases in between. In germline, CDR1 is WSHSY, CDR2 SAAADI.

The chain combines TRBV6-1 with TRBJ2-7; TRBD1 aligns across 9 bases. Germline lookup yields CDR1 MNHNS and CDR2 SASEGT. There are 15 residues in the CDR3. The ends lost 7 bases at V and 2 bases at J; junction bases unmatched: 9. The CDR3 bases are TGTGCCAGCATGCAAGACAGGGGGGCCCCCTACGAGCAGTACTTC. The encoded protein is CASMQDRGAPYEQYF.

This clone was seen a few times. The CDR3 loop reads CASSPRVGHYEQYF. In DNA, the CDR3 is TGCGCCAGCAGCCCCAGGGTCGGTCACTACGAGCAGTACTTC. V gene TRBV4-3 combines with J gene TRBJ2-7, with D possibly TRBD1 on 5 matching bases. Trimming removed 4 bases at V and 3 bases at J, with 13 bases between. CDR1 and CDR2 (germline): LGHNA, YSLEER. CDR3 size: 14 residues.

The CDR3 DNA follows: TGTGCCAGCAGTTATACCGGACTAGCAGGCCACAATGAGCAGTTCTTC. Encoded protein: CASSYTGLAGHNEQFF. This rearrangement joins TRBV6-5 to TRBJ2-1; 8 bases line up with TRBD2. The trim removed 3 bases at V and 5 bases at J, leaving 9 bases unmatched. The length of the CDR3 is 16 residues. Germline values: CDR1 MNHEY, CDR2 SVGAGI.

CDR3 region: CASSQYHYRDREGNTGELFF. As DNA, the CDR3 is TGTGCCAGCAGCCAATACCATTACCGGGACAGGGAGGGAAACACCGGGGAGCTGTTTTTT. The chain carries TRBV14 and TRBJ2-2; 9 bases align to TRBD1. The junction had 15 bases not matched to a gene; V was cut back by 2 bases and J by 2 bases. Per germline, CDR1 SGHDN and CDR2 FVKESK. The CDR3 spans 20 residues.

The sample holds one count of this clone. The chain employs TRBV25-1 and TRBJ2-5; 8 nucleotides align to TRBD2. V was pared by 4 bases and J by 5 bases, with 12 bases of the junction left unmatched. Germline CDR1 and CDR2: MGHDK and SYGVNS. The CDR3 runs 16 residues. This CDR3 reads CASSATPGGRWETQYF. As DNA, the CDR3 is TGTGCCAGCAGTGCCACCCCCGGCGGGAGGTGGGAGACCCAGTACTTC.

The chain combines TRBV7-6 with TRBJ2-7; D gene ambiguous. This CDR3 has 14 amino acids. Germline loops: CDR1 SGHVS, CDR2 FNYEAQ. The ends were cut back, 1 base at V and 0 bases at J, with 7 bases in the middle. The CDR3 sequence is CASSLGSSSYEQYF. CDR3 DNA: TGTGCCAGCAGCTTAGGTTCCAGCTCCTACGAGCAGTACTTC.

The V call is TRBV30, the J call TRBJ2-5; the match to TRBD2 covers 8 bases. This CDR3 is built from 11 residues. The junction had 3 bases not matched to a gene; V was cut back by 7 bases and J by 5 bases. The V gene's germline CDR1 is GTSNPN and CDR2 SVGIG (reference sequence). CDR3 sequence: CASSSGETQYF. The DNA of the CDR3 is TGTGCCTCCTCTAGCGGGGAGACCCAGTACTTC.

The genes are TRBV28 and TRBJ2-1; a possible D gene is TRBD1 (5 bases). This CDR3 spans 16 amino acids. V was cut by 5 bases and J by 0 bases, with 14 bases left in between. CDR1 is MDHEN, CDR2 SYDVKM, per germline. CDR3 DNA: TGTGCCAGCAGTCCCAGGGCACATAGCTCCTACAATGAGCAGTTCTTC. Its protein product is CASSPRAHSSYNEQFF.

J is TRBJ1-3 and V is TRBV7-9; 7 nucleotides line up with TRBD1. J lost 0 bases, V lost 4 bases, and 9 bases had no gene match. The germline gives CDR1 SEHNR, CDR2 FQNEAQ (reference sequence). This CDR3 is 17 amino acids long. The CDR3 bases are TGTGCCAGCAGCTCCTATACCGACAGGGTCTCTGGAAACACCATATATTTT. Encoded protein: CASSSYTDRVSGNTIYF.

This clone came up a few times. This chain links TRBV5-6 with TRBJ2-6; no firm D call. From germline, CDR1 is SGHDT and CDR2 YYEEEE. The CDR3 covers 16 residues. V lost 1 base and J lost 2, with 10 bases in between. The CDR3 loop is CASSLLGLTGANVLTF. The DNA of the CDR3 is TGTGCCAGCAGCTTGCTAGGTCTGACTGGGGCCAACGTCCTGACTTTC.

The chain employs TRBV28 and TRBJ1-1; D ambiguous. In germline, CDR1 is MDHEN, CDR2 SYDVKM. With 3 bases removed from V and 4 bases from J, the gap between germline ends came to 6 bases. The CDR3 has 12 residues. The CDR3 bases are TGTGCCAGCAGTTTGGCTCCCACTGAAGCTTTCTTT. This sequence encodes CASSLAPTEAFF.